Following are 26 T cell receptor beta chains from one sample sequenced in a study of beta chain features in type 1 diabetes. The investigators reverse transcribed all of the isolated RNA, so they sequenced expressed TCRB transcripts. Generated by immunoSEQ multiplex PCR, the TCRdb table keeps only in-frame clones and is missing some. The table has around 340,000 clones, about a tenth seen once; the top ten hold roughly 0.99%. Their antigen targets remain unknown. Study-wide points: When Type 1 diabetes patients were examined, their TCRB CDR3s proved moderately but significantly shorter in all four CD4+ subsets.

Input material: central memory CD4+ T cells from blood. These receptors originate from a man aged 25-45 years with type 1 diabetes.

This clone was seen only a few times. This chain connects TRBV2 to TRBJ2-7; D is perhaps TRBD1 or TRBD2 (5 bases each). Germline CDR1 is SNHLY and CDR2 is FYNNEI. This CDR3 has 16 amino acids. Trimming cost V 7 bases and J 4 bases, with 23 bases left between them. For the CDR3, the DNA is TGTGCCAGCAACCGAGGGGCCACCCCTTATTCTTACGAGCAGTACTTC. Translating it yields CASNRGATPYSYEQYF.

Only a few counts were recorded for this clone. The chain uses TRBV23-1 and TRBJ2-6; TRBD2 aligns across 10 bases. TRBV23-1 is an ORF, with its function uncertain. CDR3 length: 21 amino acids. V gave up 0 bases and J gave up 0 bases; unmatched junction bases: 11. In nucleotides, the CDR3 is TGCGCCAGCAGTCAATCTTCTAGCGGGGGCTATCAGGCCTCTGGGGCCAACGTCCTGACTTTC. Translating gives CASSQSSSGGYQASGANVLTF.

The chain joins TRBV7-2 to TRBJ1-1; TRBD1 is a possible D gene (5 bases). V was shortened by 3 bases and J by 5 bases, with 13 bases between the two germline ends. This CDR3 contains 14 residues. The V gene's germline CDR1 is SGHTA and CDR2 FQGNSA. The chain's CDR3 is CASSLDQTVTEAFF. The CDR3 DNA sequence: TGTGCCAGCAGCTTGGATCAGACAGTAACTGAAGCTTTCTTT.

At least ten counts were recorded for this clone. V gene TRBV7-9 combines with J gene TRBJ2-5, with D possibly called TRBD1 or TRBD2 (5 bases each). Germline V gene data show CDR1 as SEHNR and CDR2 as FQNEAQ (reference sequence). V was clipped by 8 bases and J by 1 base, with 14 bases between them. CDR3 length: 14 residues. In DNA, the CDR3 is TGTGCCAGCCTCCTTGGGGGTACCCAAGAGACCCAGTACTTC. Its protein is CASLLGGTQETQYF.

The V gene is TRBV9, the J gene TRBJ1-1; 11 bases agree with TRBD1. Trimming removed 3 bases from V and 11 bases from J; junction bases left unmatched: 12. CDR1 and CDR2 from the germline V gene are SGDLS and YYNGEE. This CDR3 region has 15 residues. CDR3 in amino acids: CASSGAGQGAFEAFF. CDR3 coding DNA: TGTGCCAGCAGCGGAGCAGGACAGGGGGCATTTGAGGCTTTCTTT.

V usage is TRBV23-1 and J usage is TRBJ2-3, with 8 nucleotides matching TRBD2. TRBV23-1 is an open reading frame whose function is uncertain. Losses at the gene ends were 4 bases for V and 1 base for J; bases not matched to a gene: 1. The CDR3 loop spans 14 amino acids. CDR3 residues: CASSLGGGTDTQYF. The CDR3 nucleotides are TGCGCCAGCAGTCTCGGGGGGGGCACAGATACGCAGTATTTT.

The V gene is TRBV2, the J gene TRBJ1-2, with D maybe TRBD1 (5 bases). There are 13 residues in the CDR3. CDR1 and CDR2 (germline): SNHLY, FYNNEI. V lost 5 bases to trimming and J lost 0 bases, with 7 bases between them. The CDR3 is CASSRQTNYGYTF. In DNA, the CDR3 is TGTGCCAGCAGTCGACAGACTAACTATGGCTACACCTTC.

The chain joins TRBV2 to TRBJ1-5; TRBD1 might be the D (6 bases). Germline CDR1 SNHLY, CDR2 FYNNEI. The CDR3 has 15 residues. V lost 7 bases and J lost 4, with 17 bases in between. The CDR3 loop is CASTESAGANQPQHF. For the CDR3, the DNA is TGTGCCAGCACTGAGAGCGCAGGGGCGAATCAGCCCCAGCATTTT.

The rearrangement uses TRBV7-9 and TRBJ2-2, with no clear D. With 5 bases removed from V and 8 bases from J, the gap between germline ends came to 12 bases. The CDR3 covers 13 residues. Germline lookup yields CDR1 SEHNR and CDR2 FQNEAQ (reference sequence). CDR3 sequence reads: CASSPEGVGELFF. In DNA, the CDR3 is TGTGCCAGCAGCCCAGAAGGAGTAGGGGAGCTGTTTTTT.

The J gene is TRBJ1-5, the V gene TRBV9, with D possibly matching TRBD1 (5 bases). Deletions cut 0 bases from V and 3 bases from J, with 7 bases between. The CDR3 extends over 14 amino acids. Germline CDR1 and CDR2: SGDLS and YYNGEE. CDR3 coding DNA: TGTGCCAGCAGCGTAGGCAGGGACAATCAGCCCCAGCATTTT. Residues: CASSVGRDNQPQHF.

This clone was seen more than once but under ten times. V gene TRBV5-1 combines with J gene TRBJ2-5; TRBD2 agrees at 9 bases. CDR3 length: 14 residues. Germline-derived CDR1 and CDR2 are SGHRS and YFSETQ. With V trimmed by 4 bases and J by 2 bases, 3 bases remained unmatched. The CDR3 coding sequence is TGCGCCAGCAGCAAGGGACTAGCACAAGAGACCCAGTACTTC. Amino acids: CASSKGLAQETQYF.

J is TRBJ2-7 and V is TRBV7-2; the D is unclear. V was cut by 3 bases and J by 5 bases, with 8 bases left in between. Looked up from germline, CDR1 is SGHTA and CDR2 is FQGNSA. The CDR3 loop spans 12 amino acids. The DNA of the CDR3 is TGTGCCAGCAGCTTCACGGGCGACGAGCAGTACTTC. It yields the protein CASSFTGDEQYF.

The V and J genes are TRBV10-3 and TRBJ2-3; either TRBD1 or TRBD2 may supply D (6 bases each). The germline gives CDR1 ENHRY, CDR2 SYGVKD. The germline V and J ends were trimmed by 0 bases and 1 base, with 8 bases remaining between them. The CDR3 consists of 15 residues. For the CDR3, the DNA is TGTGCCATCAGTGAGTCGAGGGGGGGCACAGATACGCAGTATTTT. This sequence encodes CAISESRGGTDTQYF.

A few counts support this clone. The CDR3 DNA follows: TGTGCCAGCAGCTTAGCCGGGTTGGCCGAGAGAGAGCAGTACTTC. It encodes CASSLAGLAEREQYF. The chain couples TRBV7-9 to TRBJ2-7; no definite D call. The CDR3 spans 15 residues. CDR1 and CDR2 (germline): SEHNR, FQNEAQ (reference sequence). The V end lost 0 bases, the J end lost 7 bases, and 16 bases lay between the germline ends.

V is TRBV5-6 and J is TRBJ2-3; D is possibly TRBD1 (5 bases). V dropped 3 bases and J dropped 3 bases, with 14 bases sitting between them. The length of the CDR3 is 15 residues. Germline V gene lookup returns CDR1 SGHDT and CDR2 YYEEEE. The CDR3 nucleotides are TGTGCCAGCAGCTCCCCGGTCCAGGGTACAGATACGCAGTATTTT. Its translation: CASSSPVQGTDTQYF.

This clone has only a few counts. The gene calls are TRBV27 and TRBJ2-2; D call uncertain. The germline V gene has CDR1 MNHEY and CDR2 SMNVEV (reference sequence). V was cut by 3 bases and J by 4 bases, with 6 bases left in between. The CDR3 has 13 amino acids. The CDR3: CASSLTRTGELFF. In DNA, the CDR3 is TGTGCCAGCAGTTTGACTCGCACCGGGGAGCTGTTTTTT.

This clone was detected only a few times. This chain uses TRBV7-9 with TRBJ2-2; D might be TRBD1 or TRBD2, each matching 5 bases. With 5 bases removed from V and 1 base from J, the gap between germline ends came to 11 bases. This CDR3 is 15 amino acids long. Germline CDR1 and CDR2: SEHNR and FQNEAQ (reference sequence). In nucleotides, the CDR3 is TGTGCCAGCAGCCAAGGGACGGTGAACACCGGGGAGCTGTTTTTT. It encodes CASSQGTVNTGELFF.

This clone was counted at least ten times. The chain employs TRBV7-9 and TRBJ1-1; a weak D match, TRBD1 (5 bases). Germline V CDR1 and CDR2: SEHNR, FQNEAQ (reference sequence). V lost 5 bases to trimming and J lost 1 base, with 8 bases between them. This CDR3 is 13 amino acids long. The CDR3 spells CASSPTENTEAFF. For the CDR3, the DNA is TGTGCCAGCAGCCCGACAGAGAACACTGAAGCTTTCTTT. Full variable domain (missing parts from reference TRBV7-9 and TRBJ1-1): DTGVSQNPRHKITKRGQNVTFRCDPISEHNRLYWYRQTLGQGPEFLTYFQNEAQLEKSRLLSDRFSAERPKGSFSTLEIQRTEQGDSAMYLCASSPTENTEAFFGQGTRLTVV.

V gene TRBV30 combines with J gene TRBJ2-3; 15 positions agree with TRBD2. The CDR3 has 16 amino acids. Germline CDR1 and CDR2: GTSNPN and SVGIG (reference sequence). With V trimmed by 2 bases and J by 4 bases, 4 bases remained unmatched. The CDR3 coding sequence is TGTGCCTGGAGTAAACGGACTAGCGGGGGGGCAGATACGCAGTATTTT. Translated: CAWSKRTSGGADTQYF. Combining the CDR3 with reference TRBV30 and TRBJ2-3 gives the whole variable domain SQTIHQWPATLVQPVGSPLSLECTVEGTSNPNLYWYRQAAGRGLQLLFYSVGIGQISSEVPQNLSASRPQDRQFILSSKKLLLSDSGFYLCAWSKRTSGGADTQYFGPGTRLTVL.

CDR3 in amino acids: CASETRRGVNNSPLHF. The CDR3, as DNA: TGTGCCAGCGAAACCCGGAGAGGGGTAAATAATTCACCCCTCCACTTT. V is TRBV28 and J is TRBJ1-6; possibly TRBD1 for D (5 bases). Per germline, CDR1 MDHEN and CDR2 SYDVKM. V lost 8 bases, J lost 5 bases, and 19 bases lay in between. The CDR3 runs 16 residues.

This rearrangement joins TRBV18 to TRBJ1-5, with unresolved D. Trimming pared 4 bases from V and 5 bases from J, leaving 9 bases between. CDR1 KGHSH and CDR2 LQKENI come from the germline V gene. This CDR3 contains 13 residues. In nucleotides, the CDR3 is TGTGCCAGCTCACTTAAGAACGATCAGCCCCAGCATTTT. It is translated as CASSLKNDQPQHF.

The CDR3 bases are TGTGCCAGCAGTTTATCTATCGGAGTCACTGAAGCTTTCTTT. This codes for CASSLSIGVTEAFF. J is TRBJ1-1 and V is TRBV28; D gene uncertain. The CDR3 spans 14 residues. V was shortened by 1 base and J by 4 bases, with 10 bases between the two germline ends. CDR1 and CDR2 (germline): MDHEN, SYDVKM.

This clone has more than one count but fewer than ten. The V gene is TRBV12-5, the J gene TRBJ2-3, with TRBD2 matching over 9 bases. Looked up from germline, CDR1 is LGHNT and CDR2 is FRNRAP. This CDR3 is built from 12 residues. Trimming removed 6 bases from V and 14 bases from J; junction bases left unmatched: 9. The CDR3 region is CASGPDGLAPYF. In DNA, the CDR3 is TGTGCTAGTGGCCCCGATGGACTAGCGCCGTATTTT.

Concerning this clone: The CDR3 ends on some other residue instead of the conserved phenylalanine or tryptophan, so this is likely a read error. The DNA is omitted, as the CDR3 cannot be located on it reliably, and the CDR3 follows TCRdb's listing. The chain carries TRBV30 and TRBJ1-1; TRBD1 was called by the table and not checked on the DNA. Germline V lookup: CDR1 GTSNPN, CDR2 SVGIG (reference sequence). Both ends counted, the CDR3 spans 11 residues. The CDR3: CAWNPQGATHL.

This clone was recorded a few times. This chain uses TRBV4-3 with TRBJ2-6; no reliable D call. Germline assignment: CDR1 LGHNA and CDR2 YSLEER. This CDR3 contains 16 residues. The V end was cut by 0 bases, the J end by 3 bases, with 9 bases between. CDR3 sequence (DNA): TGCGCCAGCAGCCAAGATAGGGTACTTGGGGCCAACGTCCTGACTTTC. Translating gives CASSQDRVLGANVLTF.

The chain couples TRBV9 to TRBJ2-7, with TRBD2 matching 7 bases. Per germline, CDR1 SGDLS and CDR2 YYNGEE. The CDR3 is 15 residues long. The trim removed 1 base at V and 0 bases at J, leaving 4 bases unmatched. The CDR3 spells CASSVRASGSYEQYF. The CDR3 bases are TGTGCCAGCAGCGTAAGGGCTAGCGGCTCCTACGAGCAGTACTTC.